This T cell receptor (beta chain) derives from a study of blood T cell repertoires in COVID-19. On the study more broadly: COVID-19 samples collected from the United States, Italy and Spain covered acute and convalescent phases.

Clones were read by immunoSEQ multiplex PCR, and TCRdb kept only the in-frame ones, dropping some. The table records some 270,000 clones, more than 65% of them present only once. Either two negative PCRs, clearance, or symptom resolution qualified Cohort 3 donors as recovered. CDR1 is SGHRS and CDR2 is YFSETQ in the germline V gene. V trimming: 2 bases; J trimming: 7 bases; junction bases outside the gene matches: 5. This CDR3 comprises 14 residues. Material: PBMCs or T cells enriched from blood (not recorded which). This chain uses TRBV5-1 with TRBJ2-7, with 11 nucleotides matching TRBD1. This TCR was sampled from a man aged 50 to 59 who had recovered from COVID-19. The CDR3 spells CASSLGQGAQEQYF. CDR3 bases: TGCGCCAGCAGCTTAGGACAGGGGGCGCAAGAGCAGTACTTC.